This T cell receptor beta chain was recovered during a study of blood T cell repertoires in COVID-19. Study details: COVID-19 samples, acute and convalescent, were from the United States, Italy and Spain. The cDNA or gDNA used as material had been derived from T cells, B-cell-depleted T cells, or PBMCs.

In the study's own analysis: Reference gene primer amplification in the assay estimated nucleated cell counts. Sequenced by immunoSEQ multiplex PCR; TCRdb stores in-frame clones only, minus some. V and J calls and clone size are copied from that table; D and trimming were computed from the DNA. The repertoire holds approximately 210,000 clones, 82% seen once, with about 12% in the top ten. Germline V gene lookup returns CDR1 MNHNS and CDR2 SASEGT. The V and J ends lost 1 base and 5 bases respectively, with 8 bases between them. The CDR3 extends over 14 amino acids. The gene calls are TRBV6-1 and TRBJ1-4; D gene uncertain. The sequencing input was peripheral blood. The clonotype was recovered from a woman aged 40-49 years with acute or convalescent COVID-19. CDR3 sequence reads: CASSEVRGNEKLFF. As DNA, the CDR3 is TGTGCCAGCAGTGAAGTCCGGGGAAATGAAAAACTGTTTTTT.